The subject of this entry is one T cell receptor (beta chain). The data belong to a study of Ad26.COV2.S vaccination and SARS-CoV-2 variants. Method: immunoSEQ multiplex PCR; TCRdb's copy keeps in-frame clones and lacks some. The sample consists of a few hundred thousand clones, 83% of them appearing once. Treatment specified: approximately 18 received Ad26.COV2.S at low or high dose, single or two shots; a few received placebo; per-sample allocation not given. Following the first vaccine or placebo injection, samples were taken on day 63. CDR1 is LGHDT, CDR2 YNNKEL, per germline (reference sequence). V was clipped by 0 bases and J by 8 bases, with 11 bases between them. This CDR3 region has 14 residues.

The TCR was taken from a person between 18 and 65 years old who received the Ad26.COV2.S COVID-19 vaccine or a placebo. The sequences come from peripheral blood, collected in a trial of Ad26.COV2.S vaccine versus placebo. The chain has TRBV3-1 (or the pseudogene TRBV3-2) and TRBJ2-1; unclear D gene. The chain's CDR3 is CASSQDSMSHEQFF. The CDR3 DNA is TGTGCCAGCAGCCAAGATAGCATGTCCCATGAGCAGTTCTTC.